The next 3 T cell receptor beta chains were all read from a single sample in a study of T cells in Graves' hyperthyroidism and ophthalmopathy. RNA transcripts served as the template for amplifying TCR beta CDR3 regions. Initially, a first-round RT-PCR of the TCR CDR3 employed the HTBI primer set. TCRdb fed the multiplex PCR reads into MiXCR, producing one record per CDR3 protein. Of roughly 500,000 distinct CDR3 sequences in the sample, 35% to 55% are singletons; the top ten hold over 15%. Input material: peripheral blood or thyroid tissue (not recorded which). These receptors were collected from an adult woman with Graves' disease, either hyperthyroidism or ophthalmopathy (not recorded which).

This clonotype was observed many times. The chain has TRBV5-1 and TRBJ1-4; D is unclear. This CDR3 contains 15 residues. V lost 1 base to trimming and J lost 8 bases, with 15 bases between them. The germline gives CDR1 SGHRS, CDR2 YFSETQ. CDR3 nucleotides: TGCGCCAGCAGCTTGTGGACGGGATCGGGAGAAAAACTGTTTTTT. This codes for CASSLWTGSGEKLFF. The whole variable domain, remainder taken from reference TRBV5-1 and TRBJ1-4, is KAGVTQTPRYLIKTRGQQVTLSCSPISGHRSVSWYQQTPGQGLQFLFEYFSETQRNKGNFPGRFSGRQFSNSRSEMNVSTLELGDSALYLCASSLWTGSGEKLFFGSGTQLSVL.

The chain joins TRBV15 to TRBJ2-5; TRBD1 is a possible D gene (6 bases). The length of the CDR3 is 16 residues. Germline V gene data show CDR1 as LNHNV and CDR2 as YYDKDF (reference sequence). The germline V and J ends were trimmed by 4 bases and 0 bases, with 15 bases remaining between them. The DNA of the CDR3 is TGTGCCACCAGCAAGAGGGGGACCCTTTACCAAGAGACCCAGTACTTC. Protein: CATSKRGTLYQETQYF.

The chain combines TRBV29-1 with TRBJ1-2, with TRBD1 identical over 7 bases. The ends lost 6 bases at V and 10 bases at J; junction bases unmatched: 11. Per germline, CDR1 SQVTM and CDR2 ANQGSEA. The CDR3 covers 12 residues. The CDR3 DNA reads TGCAGCGTGTACAGGGGAGGCTACGACTACACCTTC. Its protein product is CSVYRGGYDYTF.